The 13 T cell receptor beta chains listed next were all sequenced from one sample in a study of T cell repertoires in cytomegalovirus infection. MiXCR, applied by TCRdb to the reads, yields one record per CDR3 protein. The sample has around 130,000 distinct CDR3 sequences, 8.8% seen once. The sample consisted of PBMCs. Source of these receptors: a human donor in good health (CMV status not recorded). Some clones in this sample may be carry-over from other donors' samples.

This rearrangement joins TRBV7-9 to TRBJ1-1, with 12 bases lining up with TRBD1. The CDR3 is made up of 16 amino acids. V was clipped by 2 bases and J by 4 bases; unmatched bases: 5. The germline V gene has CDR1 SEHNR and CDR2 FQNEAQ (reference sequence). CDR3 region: CASSLLGTGGVTEAFF. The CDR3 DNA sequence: TGTGCCAGCAGCTTACTAGGGACAGGGGGCGTCACTGAAGCTTTCTTT.

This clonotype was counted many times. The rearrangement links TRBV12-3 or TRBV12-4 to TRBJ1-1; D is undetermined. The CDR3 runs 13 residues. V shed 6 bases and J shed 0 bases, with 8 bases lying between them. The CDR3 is CASSIGMNTEAFF. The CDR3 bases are TGTGCCAGCAGCATAGGAATGAACACTGAAGCTTTCTTT.

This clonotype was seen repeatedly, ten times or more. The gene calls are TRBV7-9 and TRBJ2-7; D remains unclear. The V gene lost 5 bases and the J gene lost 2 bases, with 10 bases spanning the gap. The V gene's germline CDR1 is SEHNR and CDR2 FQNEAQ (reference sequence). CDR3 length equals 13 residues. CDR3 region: CASSPGIPYEQYF. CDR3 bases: TGTGCCAGCAGCCCAGGAATCCCCTACGAGCAGTACTTC.

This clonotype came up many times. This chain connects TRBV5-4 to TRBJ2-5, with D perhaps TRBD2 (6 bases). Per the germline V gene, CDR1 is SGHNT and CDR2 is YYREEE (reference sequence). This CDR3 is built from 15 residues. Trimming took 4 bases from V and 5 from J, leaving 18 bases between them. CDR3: CASSPRGTNRETQYF. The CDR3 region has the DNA TGTGCCAGCAGCCCTCGGGGGACCAATCGGGAGACCCAGTACTTC.

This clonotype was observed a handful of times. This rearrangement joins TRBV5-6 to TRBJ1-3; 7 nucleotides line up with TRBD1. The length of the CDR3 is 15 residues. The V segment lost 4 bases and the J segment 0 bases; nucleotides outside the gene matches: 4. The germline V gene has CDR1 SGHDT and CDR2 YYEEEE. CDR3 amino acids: CASSEQGISGNTIYF. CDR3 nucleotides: TGTGCCAGCAGCGAACAGGGGATCTCTGGAAACACCATATATTTT.

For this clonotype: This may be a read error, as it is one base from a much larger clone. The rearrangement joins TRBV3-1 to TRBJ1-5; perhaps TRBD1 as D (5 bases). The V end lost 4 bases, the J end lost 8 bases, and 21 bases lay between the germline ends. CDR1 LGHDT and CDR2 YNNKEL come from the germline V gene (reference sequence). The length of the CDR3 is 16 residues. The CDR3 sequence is CASSLMAGGIGEPQHF. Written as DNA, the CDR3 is TGTGCCAGCAGCCTAATGGCCGGGGGGATTGGTGAGCCCCAGCATTTT.

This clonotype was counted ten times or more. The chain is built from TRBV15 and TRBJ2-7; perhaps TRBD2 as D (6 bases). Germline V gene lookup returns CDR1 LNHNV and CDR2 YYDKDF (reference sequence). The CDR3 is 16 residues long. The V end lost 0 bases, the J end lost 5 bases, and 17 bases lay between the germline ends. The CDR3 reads CATSRDPMGSGDEQYF. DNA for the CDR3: TGTGCCACCAGCAGAGACCCGATGGGTTCGGGGGACGAGCAGTACTTC.

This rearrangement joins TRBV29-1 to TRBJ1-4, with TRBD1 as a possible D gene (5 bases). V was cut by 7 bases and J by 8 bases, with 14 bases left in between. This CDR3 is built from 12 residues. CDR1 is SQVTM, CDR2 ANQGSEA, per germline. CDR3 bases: TGCAGCGGGGGGGACTCTGGGGAAAAACTGTTTTTT. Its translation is CSGGDSGEKLFF. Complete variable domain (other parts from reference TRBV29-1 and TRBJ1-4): SAVISQKPSRDICQRGTSLTIQCQVDSQVTMMFWYRQQPGQSLTLIATANQGSEATYESGFVIDKFPISRPNLTFSTLTVSNMSPEDSSIYLCSGGDSGEKLFFGSGTQLSVL.

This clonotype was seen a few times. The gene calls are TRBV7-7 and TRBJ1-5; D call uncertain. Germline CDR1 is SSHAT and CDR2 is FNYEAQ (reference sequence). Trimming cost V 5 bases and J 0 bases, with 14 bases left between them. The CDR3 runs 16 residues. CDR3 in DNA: TGTGCCAGCAGCACGCTCGGCAAACCTAGCAATCAGCCCCAGCATTTT. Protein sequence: CASSTLGKPSNQPQHF.

The CDR3 DNA reads TGTGCCAGCAGACAGGGGGCAAGAGACGAGCAGTACTTC. It specifies CASRQGARDEQYF. The chain carries TRBV28 and TRBJ2-7; 9 positions match TRBD1. Germline trimming cut 6 bases from V and 5 bases from J; bases unmatched to any gene: 5. Germline lookup yields CDR1 MDHEN and CDR2 SYDVKM. This CDR3 has 13 amino acids. The variable domain in full, completed from reference TRBV28 and TRBJ2-7, reads DVKVTQSSRYLVKRTGEKVFLECVQDMDHENMFWYRQDPGLGLRLIYFSYDVKMKEKGDIPEGYSVSREKKERFSLILESASTNQTSMYLCASRQGARDEQYFGPGTRLTVT.

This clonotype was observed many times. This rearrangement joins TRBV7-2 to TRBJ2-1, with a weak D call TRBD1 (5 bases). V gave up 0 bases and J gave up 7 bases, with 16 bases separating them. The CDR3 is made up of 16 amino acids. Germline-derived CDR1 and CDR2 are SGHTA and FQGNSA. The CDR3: CASSLAGAKRGNEQFF. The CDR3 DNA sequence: TGTGCCAGCAGCTTAGCAGGGGCGAAAAGGGGTAATGAGCAGTTCTTC.

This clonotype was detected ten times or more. The CDR3 spells CAISPESSYEQYF. DNA for the CDR3: TGTGCCATCAGCCCTGAATCTTCCTACGAGCAGTACTTC. This chain connects TRBV10-3 to TRBJ2-7; D is ambiguous. The germline CDR1 and CDR2 sequences are ENHRY and SYGVKD. This CDR3 has 13 residues. The V gene lost 6 bases and the J gene lost 1 base, with 10 bases spanning the gap.

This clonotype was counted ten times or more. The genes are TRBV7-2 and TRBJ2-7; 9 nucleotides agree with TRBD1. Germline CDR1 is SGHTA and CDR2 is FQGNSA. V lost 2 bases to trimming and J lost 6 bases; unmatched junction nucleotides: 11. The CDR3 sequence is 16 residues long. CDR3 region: CASSLSPPGTGPEQYF. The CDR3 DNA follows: TGTGCCAGCAGCTTATCCCCCCCCGGGACAGGGCCCGAGCAGTACTTC.